This TCR beta chain came from a study of T cell changes during pregnancy in multiple sclerosis. Only in-frame clones appear in the TCRdb table, and some are missing; sequencing was by immunoSEQ multiplex PCR. The table shows tens of thousands of clones, with 80% to 95% occurring only once. Germline loops: CDR1 SGHKS, CDR2 YYEKEE (reference sequence). With 0 bases removed from V and 4 bases from J, the gap between germline ends came to 7 bases. The CDR3 totals 13 residues. This sequence originates from a female donor in good health, enrolled as a control in a pregnancy study. The sequences come from peripheral blood, collected after pregnancy. The chain employs TRBV5-5 and TRBJ1-2; D might be TRBD1 (6 bases). The CDR3 coding sequence is TGTGCCAGCAGCTTGGACAGGGCCTATGGCTACACCTTC. Its translation is CASSLDRAYGYTF.